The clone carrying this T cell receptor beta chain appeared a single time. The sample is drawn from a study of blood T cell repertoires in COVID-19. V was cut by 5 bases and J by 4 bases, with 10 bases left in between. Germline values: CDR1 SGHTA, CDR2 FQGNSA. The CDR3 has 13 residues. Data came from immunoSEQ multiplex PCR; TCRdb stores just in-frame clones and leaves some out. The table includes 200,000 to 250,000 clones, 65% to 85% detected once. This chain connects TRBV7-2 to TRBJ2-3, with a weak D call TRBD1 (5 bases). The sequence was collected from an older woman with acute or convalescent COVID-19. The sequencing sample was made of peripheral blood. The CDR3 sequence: CASSPRVSDTQYF. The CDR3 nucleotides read TGTGCCAGCAGCCCCAGGGTTTCAGATACGCAGTATTTT.